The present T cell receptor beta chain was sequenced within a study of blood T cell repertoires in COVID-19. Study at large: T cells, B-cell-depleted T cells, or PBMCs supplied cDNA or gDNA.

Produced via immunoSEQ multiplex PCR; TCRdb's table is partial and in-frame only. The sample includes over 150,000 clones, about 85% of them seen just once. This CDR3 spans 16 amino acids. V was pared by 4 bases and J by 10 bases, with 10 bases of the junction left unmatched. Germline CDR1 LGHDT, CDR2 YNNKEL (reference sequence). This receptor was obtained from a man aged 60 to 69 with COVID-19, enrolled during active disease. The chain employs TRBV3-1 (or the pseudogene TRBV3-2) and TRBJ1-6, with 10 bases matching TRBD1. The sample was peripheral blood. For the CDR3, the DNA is TGTGCCAGCAGCCCCCGGGACAGGGGTAGGGAATCACCCCTCCACTTT. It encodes CASSPRDRGRESPLHF.